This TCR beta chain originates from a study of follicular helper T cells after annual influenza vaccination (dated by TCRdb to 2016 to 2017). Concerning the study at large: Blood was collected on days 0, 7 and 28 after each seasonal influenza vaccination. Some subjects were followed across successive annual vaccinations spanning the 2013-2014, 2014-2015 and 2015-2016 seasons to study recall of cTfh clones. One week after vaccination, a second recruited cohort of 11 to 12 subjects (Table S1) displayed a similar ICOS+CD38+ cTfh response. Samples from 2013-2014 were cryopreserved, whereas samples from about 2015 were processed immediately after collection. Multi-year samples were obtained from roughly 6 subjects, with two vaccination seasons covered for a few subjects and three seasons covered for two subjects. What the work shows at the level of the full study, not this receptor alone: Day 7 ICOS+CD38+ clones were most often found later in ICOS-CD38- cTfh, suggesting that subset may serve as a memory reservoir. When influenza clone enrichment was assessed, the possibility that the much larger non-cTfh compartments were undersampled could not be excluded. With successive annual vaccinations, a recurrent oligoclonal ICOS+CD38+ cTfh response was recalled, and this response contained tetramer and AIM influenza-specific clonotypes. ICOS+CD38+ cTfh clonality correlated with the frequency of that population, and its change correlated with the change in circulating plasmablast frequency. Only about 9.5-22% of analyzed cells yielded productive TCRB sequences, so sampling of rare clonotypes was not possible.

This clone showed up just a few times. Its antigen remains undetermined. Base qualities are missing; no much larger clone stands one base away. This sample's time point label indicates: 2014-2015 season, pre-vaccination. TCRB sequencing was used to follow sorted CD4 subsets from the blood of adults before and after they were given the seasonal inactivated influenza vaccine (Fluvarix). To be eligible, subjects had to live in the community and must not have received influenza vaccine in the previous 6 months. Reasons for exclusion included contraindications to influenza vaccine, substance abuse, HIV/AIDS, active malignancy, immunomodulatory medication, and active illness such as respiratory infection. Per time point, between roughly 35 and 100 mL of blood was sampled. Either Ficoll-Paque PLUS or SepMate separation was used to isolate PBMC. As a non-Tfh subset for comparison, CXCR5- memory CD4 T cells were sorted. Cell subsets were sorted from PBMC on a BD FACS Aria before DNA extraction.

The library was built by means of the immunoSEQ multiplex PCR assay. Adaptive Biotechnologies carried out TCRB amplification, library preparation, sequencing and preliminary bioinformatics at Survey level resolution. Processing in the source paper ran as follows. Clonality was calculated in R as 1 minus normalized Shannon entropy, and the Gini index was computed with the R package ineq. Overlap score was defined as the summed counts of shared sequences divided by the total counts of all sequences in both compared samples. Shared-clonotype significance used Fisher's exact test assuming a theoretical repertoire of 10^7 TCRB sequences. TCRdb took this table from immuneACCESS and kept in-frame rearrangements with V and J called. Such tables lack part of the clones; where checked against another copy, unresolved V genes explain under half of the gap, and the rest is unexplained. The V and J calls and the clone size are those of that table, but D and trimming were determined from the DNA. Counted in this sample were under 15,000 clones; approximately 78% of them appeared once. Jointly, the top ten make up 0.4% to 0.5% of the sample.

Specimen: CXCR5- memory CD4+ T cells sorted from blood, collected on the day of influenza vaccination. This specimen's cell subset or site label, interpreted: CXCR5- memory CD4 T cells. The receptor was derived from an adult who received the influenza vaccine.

The bases are TGTGCCAGTAGTGCACAGGGGTATAGCAATCAGCCCCAGCATTTT. Translated, this gives CASSAQGYSNQPQHF. The chain joins TRBV19 to TRBJ1-5, and 7 junctional nucleotides match TRBD1. CDR1 is given as LNHDA and CDR2 as SQIVND, both from the germline V gene (reference sequence). The CDR3 goes from the cysteine to the phenylalanine over 15 residues. Here the CDR3 DNA is all that survives: 45 bases in frame from base 1. Trimmed from V: 5 bases; trimmed from J: 0 bases; junction bases lacking a gene match: 4.